The clone carrying this T cell receptor beta chain was picked up a small number of times. The conserved closing phenylalanine or tryptophan is absent in this CDR3, likely reflecting a read error. The sample is drawn from a study of CD8+CD57+ T cells in acquired aplastic anemia. The template used for profiling TCR beta VDJ and CDR3 was genomic DNA. TCRdb itself ran the reads through MiXCR, one entry per CDR3 protein. The repertoire holds 150,000 to 200,000 distinct CDR3 sequences, with approximately 46% as singletons. After removal of 5 bases from V and 7 bases from J, the junction contained 8 bases not matched to a gene. Germline CDR1 is LGHNA and CDR2 is YNFKEQ. The CDR3 consists of 15 residues.

The material sequenced was sorted CD4+, CD8+, or CD8+CD57+ T cells (not recorded which) from PBMCs. The chain joins TRBV4-2 to TRBJ2-1; 10 bases are shared with TRBD1. The sequence derives from a human donor in good health. CDR3 sequence: CASSEPGQGFNEQFL. In DNA form, the CDR3 reads TGTGCCAGCAGCGAACCGGGACAGGGGTTTAATGAGCAGTTCCTC.